The rows below give T cell receptor beta chains drawn from one sample of a study of human T cells and chemical hapten exposure. TCRdb called the RACE reads again in MiXCR, with one record for every CDR3 protein. The repertoire consists of over 150,000 distinct CDR3 sequences, with 28% occurring once and the leading ten covering 2.1%. The source was whole blood, collected in connection with sensitization to the hapten diphenylcyclopropenone (DPC). The receptors come from a woman aged 18-29 years with alopecia areata. Some clones in this sample may be carry-over from other donors' samples. Both conserved end residues are part of each CDR3. A D gene is named only where the DNA matches it firmly. Size tells how often a clone was seen (once, few, many) or the class of an expanded clone, and some rows leave it out.

TRBJ2-7	TRBV13	TRBD2	few	CASSSKREGLYEQYF	TGTGCCAGCAGCTCAAAGCGGGAGGGCCTCTACGAGCAGTACTTC
TRBJ1-1	TRBV5-4	TRBD1	few	CASSNRQGGTEAFF	TGTGCCAGCAGCAACAGACAGGGAGGCACTGAAGCTTTCTTT
TRBJ1-1	TRBV4-2	NA	NA	CASSQDHGLNTEAFF	TGTGCCAGCAGCCAAGATCACGGACTGAACACTGAAGCTTTCTTT
TRBJ1-4	TRBV20-1	NA	few	CSAPAGAKLFF	TGCAGTGCGCCGGCAGGGGCAAAACTGTTTTTT
TRBJ2-1	TRBV7-6	TRBD2	NA	CASSSSGTRANNEQFF	TGTGCCAGCAGCTCGTCCGGGACTAGAGCCAACAATGAGCAGTTCTTC
TRBJ2-6	TRBV5-1	NA	few	CASSTPGANVLTF	TGCGCCAGCAGTACTCCTGGGGCCAACGTCCTGACTTTC
TRBJ2-1	TRBV5-1	TRBD2	few	CASSLVLAGAYNEQFF	TGCGCCAGCAGCTTGGTCCTAGCGGGAGCCTACAATGAGCAGTTCTTC
TRBJ1-2	TRBV20-1	NA	NA	CSAPPDNSGGYTF	TGCAGTGCCCCGCCCGACAATTCTGGTGGCTACACCTTC
TRBJ2-5	TRBV4-3	TRBD2	NA	CASSQASGGRQETQYF	TGCGCCAGCAGCCAAGCTTCGGGGGGGAGGCAAGAGACCCAGTACTTC
TRBJ2-7	TRBV2	TRBD1	NA	CASRLNFGTGRYEQYF	TGTGCCAGCAGGCTCAATTTTGGGACAGGGAGATACGAGCAGTACTTC
TRBJ2-7	TRBV2	NA	NA	CASGRGFSYEQYF	TGTGCCAGCGGGCGGGGTTTTTCCTACGAGCAGTACTTC
TRBJ2-1	TRBV28	NA	NA	CASSPEPFVTYNEQFF	TGTGCCAGCAGTCCAGAGCCCTTTGTGACCTACAATGAGCAGTTCTTC
TRBJ1-1	TRBV5-1	NA	few	CASSSQPMNTEAFF	TGCGCCAGCAGCTCACAGCCGATGAACACTGAAGCTTTCTTT
TRBJ1-2	TRBV10-3	TRBD1	NA	CAITRTGEDYGYTF	TGTGCCATCACTCGGACAGGCGAGGACTATGGCTACACCTTC
TRBJ2-1	TRBV30	NA	NA	CAWGMGSSYNEQFF	TGTGCCTGGGGGATGGGGAGCTCCTACAATGAGCAGTTCTTC
TRBJ2-1	TRBV9	TRBD2	NA	CASSVGTSGNEQFF	TGTGCCAGCAGCGTAGGTACTAGCGGCAATGAGCAGTTCTTC
TRBJ2-2	TRBV4-3	TRBD2	NA	CASSQSPGRAGAGELFF	TGCGCCAGCAGCCAATCTCCCGGTCGGGCGGGAGCCGGGGAGCTGTTTTTT
TRBJ2-1	TRBV30	NA	NA	CAWSEVEQFF	TGTGCCTGGAGCGAGGTTGAGCAGTTCTTC
TRBJ2-7	TRBV5-1	NA	NA	CASSIGGSYEQYF	TGCGCCAGCAGCATAGGGGGCTCCTACGAGCAGTACTTC
TRBJ2-3	TRBV4-3	NA	few	CASSQARLGADTQYF	TGCGCCAGCAGCCAAGCGAGACTAGGGGCAGATACGCAGTATTTT
TRBJ2-3	TRBV6-2/TRBV6-3	NA	NA	CASSYTGEADTQYF	TGTGCCAGCAGTTACACAGGAGAGGCAGATACGCAGTATTTT
TRBJ2-7	TRBV29-1	NA	few	CSVGGTVIPYEQYF	TGCAGCGTCGGGGGGACAGTGATTCCCTACGAGCAGTACTTC